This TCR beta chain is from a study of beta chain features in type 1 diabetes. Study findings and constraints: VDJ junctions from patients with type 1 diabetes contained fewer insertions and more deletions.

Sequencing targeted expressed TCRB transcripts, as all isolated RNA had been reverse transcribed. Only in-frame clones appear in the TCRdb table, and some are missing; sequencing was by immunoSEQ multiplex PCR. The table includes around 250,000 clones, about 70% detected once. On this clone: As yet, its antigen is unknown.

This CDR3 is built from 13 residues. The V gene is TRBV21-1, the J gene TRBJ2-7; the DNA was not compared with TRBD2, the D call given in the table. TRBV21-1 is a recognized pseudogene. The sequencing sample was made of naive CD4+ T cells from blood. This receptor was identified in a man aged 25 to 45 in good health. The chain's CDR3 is CASSLPVPWEQYF. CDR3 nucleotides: TGTGCCAGCAGCCTTCCGGTCCCCTGGGAGCAGTACTTC.